Sequencing of this TCR beta chain was carried out in a study of shared clonotypes between healthy human individuals. Study-level information: The donors, two women and a few men, were aged 18 to 49. Overall study findings and caveats: Rarefaction analysis demonstrated incomplete sorted-subset sequencing notwithstanding large depth.

Only in-frame clones appear in the TCRdb table, and some are missing; sequencing was by immunoSEQ multiplex PCR. The sample includes around 2.5 million clones, approximately 93% seen only once; the top ten take 0.36%. With respect to this clone: Its antigen is undetermined.

CDR1 and CDR2 (germline): SGHAT, FQNNGV. The CDR3 covers 17 residues. V lost 5 bases to trimming and J lost 0 bases; unmatched junction nucleotides: 12. This sequence was found in a young man in good health. Some clones in this sample may be carry-over from other donors' samples. Specimen: naive CD4+ T cells from PBMCs. Subset: CD45RA+ positively selected. The V gene is TRBV11-2, the J gene TRBJ2-7; TRBD2 aligns across 8 bases. CDR3 in DNA: TGTGCCAGCAGCCCCCGCGGGGGGAGCGGGAGCTCCTACGAGCAGTACTTC. Its protein product is CASSPRGGSGSSYEQYF.